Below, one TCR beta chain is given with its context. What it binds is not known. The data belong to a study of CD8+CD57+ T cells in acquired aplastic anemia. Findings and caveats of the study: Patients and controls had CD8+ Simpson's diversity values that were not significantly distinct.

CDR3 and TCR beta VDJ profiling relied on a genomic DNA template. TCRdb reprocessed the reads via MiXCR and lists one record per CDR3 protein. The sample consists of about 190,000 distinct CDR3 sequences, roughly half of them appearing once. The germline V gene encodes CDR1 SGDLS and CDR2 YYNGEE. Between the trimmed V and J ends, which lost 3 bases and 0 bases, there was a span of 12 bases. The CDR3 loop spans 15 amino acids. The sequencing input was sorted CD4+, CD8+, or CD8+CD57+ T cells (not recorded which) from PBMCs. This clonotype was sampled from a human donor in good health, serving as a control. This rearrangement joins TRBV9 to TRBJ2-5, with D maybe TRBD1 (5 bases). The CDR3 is CASSATTAYQETQYF. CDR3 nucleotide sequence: TGTGCCAGCAGCGCTACGACAGCGTACCAAGAGACCCAGTACTTC.